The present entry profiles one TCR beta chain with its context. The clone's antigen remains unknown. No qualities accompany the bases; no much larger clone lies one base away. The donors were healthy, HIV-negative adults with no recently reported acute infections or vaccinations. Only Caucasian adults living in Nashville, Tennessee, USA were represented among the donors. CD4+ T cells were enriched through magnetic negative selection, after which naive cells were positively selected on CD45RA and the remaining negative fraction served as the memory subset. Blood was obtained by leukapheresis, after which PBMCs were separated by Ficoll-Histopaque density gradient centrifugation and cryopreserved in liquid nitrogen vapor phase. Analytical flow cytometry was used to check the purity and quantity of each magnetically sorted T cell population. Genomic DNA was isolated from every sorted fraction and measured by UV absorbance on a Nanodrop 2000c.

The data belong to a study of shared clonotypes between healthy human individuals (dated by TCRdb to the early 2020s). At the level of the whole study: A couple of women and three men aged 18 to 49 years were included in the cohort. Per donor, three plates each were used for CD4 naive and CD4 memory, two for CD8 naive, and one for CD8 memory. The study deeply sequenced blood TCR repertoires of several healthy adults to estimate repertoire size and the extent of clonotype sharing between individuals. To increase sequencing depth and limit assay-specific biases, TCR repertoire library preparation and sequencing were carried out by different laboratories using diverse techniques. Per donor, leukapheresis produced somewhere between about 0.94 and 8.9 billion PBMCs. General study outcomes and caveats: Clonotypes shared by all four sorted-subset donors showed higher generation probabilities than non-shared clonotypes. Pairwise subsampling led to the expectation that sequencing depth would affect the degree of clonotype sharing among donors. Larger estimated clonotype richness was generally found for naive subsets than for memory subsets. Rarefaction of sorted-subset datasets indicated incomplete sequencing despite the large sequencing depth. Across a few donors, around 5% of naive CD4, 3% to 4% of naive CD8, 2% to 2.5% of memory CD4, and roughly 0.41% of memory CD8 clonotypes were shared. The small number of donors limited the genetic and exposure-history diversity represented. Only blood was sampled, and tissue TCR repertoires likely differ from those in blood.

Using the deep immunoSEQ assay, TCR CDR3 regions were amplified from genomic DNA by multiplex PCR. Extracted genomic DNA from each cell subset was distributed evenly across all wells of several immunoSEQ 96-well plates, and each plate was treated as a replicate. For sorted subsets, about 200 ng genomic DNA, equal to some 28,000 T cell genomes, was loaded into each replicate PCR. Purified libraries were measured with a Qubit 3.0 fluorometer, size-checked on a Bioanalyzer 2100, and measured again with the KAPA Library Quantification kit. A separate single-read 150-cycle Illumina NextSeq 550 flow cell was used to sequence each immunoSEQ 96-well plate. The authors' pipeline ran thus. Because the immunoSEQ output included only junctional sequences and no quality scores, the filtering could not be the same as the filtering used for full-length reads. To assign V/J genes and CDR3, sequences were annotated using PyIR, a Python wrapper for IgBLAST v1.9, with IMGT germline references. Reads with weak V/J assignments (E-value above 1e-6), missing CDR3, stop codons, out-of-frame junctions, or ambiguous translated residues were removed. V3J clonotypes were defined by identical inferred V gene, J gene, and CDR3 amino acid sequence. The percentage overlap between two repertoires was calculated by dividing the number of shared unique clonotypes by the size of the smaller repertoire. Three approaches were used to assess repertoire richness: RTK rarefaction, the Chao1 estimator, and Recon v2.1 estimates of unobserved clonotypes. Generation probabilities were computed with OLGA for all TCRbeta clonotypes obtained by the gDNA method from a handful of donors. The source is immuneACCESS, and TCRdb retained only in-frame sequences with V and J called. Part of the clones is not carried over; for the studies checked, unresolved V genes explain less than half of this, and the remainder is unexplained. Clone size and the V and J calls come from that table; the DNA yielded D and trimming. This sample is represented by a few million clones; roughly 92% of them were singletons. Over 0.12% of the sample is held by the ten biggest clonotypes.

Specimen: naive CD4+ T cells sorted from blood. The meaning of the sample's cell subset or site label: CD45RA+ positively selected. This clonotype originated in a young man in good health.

The CDR3 in this case is CASSSSSGPVTEQYF. The nucleotides are TGTGCCAGCAGCTCCAGCTCAGGCCCTGTTACTGAGCAGTACTTC. In this chain, TRBV7-2 is recombined with TRBJ2-7, with the identity of the D gene unclear. From a lookup of the germline V gene, CDR1 and CDR2 are SGHTA and FQGNSA. The germline ends are 20 bases apart after V is trimmed by 4 bases and J by 7 bases. Measured from the cysteine to the phenylalanine, the CDR3 is 15 residues long. The retained sequence is limited to the CDR3, 45 bases, with the frame set at the first base.